Listed below are T cell receptor beta chains from one sample, sequenced in a study of shared clonotypes between healthy human individuals. The repertoire was sequenced with immunoSEQ multiplex PCR; TCRdb's copy has only in-frame clones and lacks some. The profile covers some 660,000 clones, with around 73% appearing a single time and around 1.8% taken by the ten largest. Source material: memory CD4+ T cells sorted from blood. All receptors come from a woman under 40 in good health. The CDR3 runs from the conserved cysteine through the conserved F or W. D genes are given only for firm matches. Rows give clone size only sometimes, using once, few, many, or a class for an expanded clone.

size,J,V,D,CDR3,DNA
-,TRBJ2-7,TRBV13,TRBD1,CASSWRLRQGAYEQYF,TGTGCCAGCAGCTGGAGGTTGCGACAGGGGGCCTACGAGCAGTACTTC
-,TRBJ2-7,TRBV7-9,-,CASSLMFSHEQYF,TGTGCCAGCAGCTTAATGTTTAGCCACGAGCAGTACTTC
few,TRBJ2-1,TRBV9,-,CASSATGISYNEQFF,TGTGCCAGCAGCGCAACAGGGATCTCCTACAATGAGCAGTTCTTC
once,TRBJ2-2,TRBV19,-,CASSIDLGIADTGELFF,TGTGCCAGTAGTATAGATTTGGGAATAGCGGATACCGGGGAGCTGTTTTTT
once,TRBJ2-7,TRBV5-1,TRBD1,CASSEGQGSSYEQYF,TGCGCCAGCAGCGAGGGACAGGGGAGCTCCTACGAGCAGTACTTC
-,TRBJ2-7,TRBV30,-,CAWSQGAEQYF,TGTGCCTGGAGTCAAGGGGCCGAGCAGTACTTC
-,TRBJ1-1,TRBV7-9,-,CASSLVGARENTEAFF,TGTGCCAGCAGCTTAGTAGGGGCCAGGGAGAACACTGAAGCTTTCTTT
-,TRBJ1-3,TRBV19,-,CASNPQYSGNTIYF,TGTGCCAGTAATCCACAGTACTCTGGAAACACCATATATTTT
many,TRBJ2-1,TRBV9,TRBD2,CASSVSTGGRINEQFF,TGTGCCAGCAGCGTAAGTACGGGAGGGCGGATAAATGAGCAGTTCTTC
-,TRBJ1-1,TRBV7-2,-,CASSPRTVNTEAFF,TGTGCCAGCAGCCCGCGGACGGTGAACACTGAAGCTTTCTTT
-,TRBJ2-7,TRBV2,TRBD2,CASSDWTSGRYEQYF,TGTGCCAGCAGTGACTGGACTAGCGGGAGATACGAGCAGTACTTC
-,TRBJ2-7,TRBV25-1,TRBD1,CASSHRQGAYEQYF,TGTGCCAGCAGTCACCGACAGGGGGCTTACGAGCAGTACTTC
-,TRBJ2-1,TRBV7-3,TRBD2,CASSKRAGGPEVEQFF,TGTGCCAGCAGCAAACGAGCGGGAGGGCCCGAGGTTGAGCAGTTCTTC
-,TRBJ1-1,TRBV28,TRBD1,CASSPGQGTTEAFF,TGTGCCAGCAGTCCCGGACAGGGAACGACTGAAGCTTTCTTT
-,TRBJ2-1,TRBV28,TRBD2,CASSLGGSGAYNEQFF,TGTGCCAGCAGTTTAGGGGGTAGCGGGGCCTACAATGAGCAGTTCTTC
-,TRBJ2-3,TRBV15,-,CATSRDYAGDTDTQYF,TGTGCCACCAGCAGAGATTACGCAGGGGACACAGATACGCAGTATTTT
-,TRBJ2-7,TRBV5-1,TRBD1,CASSLPPTGAGVYEQYF,TGCGCCAGCAGCTTACCTCCGACAGGGGCCGGGGTCTACGAGCAGTACTTC
-,TRBJ2-1,TRBV9,-,CASSVNPGTANEQFF,TGTGCCAGCAGCGTTAATCCAGGGACGGCCAATGAGCAGTTCTTC
-,TRBJ2-5,TRBV6-4,-,CASSPGPGETQYF,TGTGCCAGCAGTCCTGGGCCCGGGGAGACCCAGTACTTC
-,TRBJ1-1,TRBV2,-,CASSERQWNTEAFF,TGTGCCAGCAGTGAAAGGCAGTGGAACACTGAAGCTTTCTTT
-,TRBJ1-3,TRBV29-1,TRBD1,CSATGGPFSGNTIYF,TGCAGCGCCACAGGGGGGCCGTTCTCTGGAAACACCATATATTTT
-,TRBJ1-4,TRBV28,-,CASTQGGGTTNEKLFF,TGTGCCAGCACCCAGGGTGGGGGGACCACTAATGAAAAACTGTTTTTT